The 10 T cell receptor beta chains below were found in one sample sequenced in a study of regulatory T cells in long-lasting Graves disease. Stated time point: newly diagnosed GD, antithyroid drugs for less than 3 months. Generation of the TCR library employed RNA extracted from PBMCs. CDR3 regions were amplified by Arm-PCR using iRepertoire HTBI primers to build TCR beta libraries. TCRdb fed the multiplex PCR reads into MiXCR, producing one record per CDR3 protein. The sample contains around 240,000 distinct CDR3 sequences, roughly 18% of which appear only once. Another study also made use of these data, one on T cells in Graves' hyperthyroidism and ophthalmopathy.

Sequenced here: peripheral blood mononuclear cells (PBMCs), sampled at new diagnosis, from a patient treated with antithyroid drugs. The source of these receptors is a woman aged 25 to 39 with Graves disease.

This clonotype was seen at least ten times. The V gene is TRBV27, the J gene TRBJ2-3, with 8 bases matching TRBD2. Per the germline V gene, CDR1 is MNHEY and CDR2 is SMNVEV (reference sequence). The CDR3 covers 19 residues. Trimming took 8 bases from V and 0 from J; bases not matched to a gene: 19. The CDR3 loop is CASSADNLAGGRSTDTQYF. Here the CDR3 DNA reads TGTGCCAGCTCCGCCGACAACTTGGCGGGGGGCAGGAGCACAGATACGCAGTATTTT.

This clonotype was seen many times. The chain is built from TRBV2 and TRBJ1-6; D gene unclear. The germline V gene encodes CDR1 SNHLY and CDR2 FYNNEI. The CDR3 runs to 13 residues. With 4 bases removed from V and 8 bases from J, the gap between germline ends came to 9 bases. Here the CDR3 DNA reads TGTGCCAGCAGTGGTCAGGTGTATTCACCCCTCCACTTT. Its translation is CASSGQVYSPLHF.

This clonotype was seen repeatedly, ten times or more. This chain joins TRBV6-1 and TRBJ1-5, with a tentative D call TRBD1 (5 bases). CDR3 length: 15 residues. Germline V gives CDR1 MNHNS, CDR2 SASEGT. V dropped 2 bases and J dropped 5 bases, with 13 bases sitting between them. CDR3 bases: TGTGCCAGCAGTGAACGGGGGTGGGGGTATCAGCCCCAGCATTTT. This translates into CASSERGWGYQPQHF.

Ten or more counts support this clonotype. This sequence joins TRBV28 and TRBJ1-5; D is ambiguous. Trimming cost V 6 bases and J 4 bases, with 4 bases left between them. CDR1 and CDR2 (germline): MDHEN, SYDVKM. This CDR3 has 11 amino acids. Here the CDR3 DNA reads TGTGCCAGCAGAAGTAATCAGCCCCAGCATTTT. This sequence encodes CASRSNQPQHF.

The table lists this clonotype with many counts. The rearrangement joins TRBV10-2 to TRBJ2-1; a possible D gene is TRBD2 (6 bases). CDR3 length equals 15 residues. Germline V lookup: CDR1 WSHSY, CDR2 SAAADI. The CDR3 loop is CAVGAVRAGYNEQFF. For the CDR3, the DNA is TGCGCAGTAGGGGCCGTAAGGGCGGGATACAATGAGCAGTTCTTC.

This clonotype was counted at least ten times. The J gene is TRBJ2-1, the V gene TRBV5-1; 8 bases fit TRBD2. Germline values: CDR1 SGHRS, CDR2 YFSETQ. Trimming cost V 4 bases and J 6 bases; bases outside gene matches: 12. There are 16 residues in the CDR3. In DNA, the CDR3 is TGCGCCAGCAGCCTCAAAACGGGGGGGTTTACCAATGAGCAGTTCTTC. It is translated as CASSLKTGGFTNEQFF.

This clonotype was seen ten or more times. The V and J genes are TRBV6-5 and TRBJ2-7, with TRBD1 identical over 9 bases. The CDR3 runs 14 residues. With 4 bases clipped from V and 6 bases from J, the junction kept 7 bases outside the gene matches. Germline V gene sequence: CDR1 MNHEY, CDR2 SVGAGI. CDR3 nucleotide sequence: TGTGCCAGCAGTTTCCAGACAGGGGGACGCGAGCAGTACTTC. Translation: CASSFQTGGREQYF.

This clonotype was recorded many times. The rearrangement uses TRBV12-3 or TRBV12-4 and TRBJ2-5; 8 bases match TRBD2. V gave up 3 bases and J gave up 0 bases; unmatched junction bases: 9. The CDR3 runs 17 residues. CDR3 DNA: TGTGCCAGCAGTTTCAAGCGGGGGAGCCTATACCAAGAGACCCAGTACTTC. Its protein product is CASSFKRGSLYQETQYF.

This rearrangement joins TRBV6-2 or TRBV6-3 to TRBJ2-3, with D tentatively TRBD1 (5 bases). The CDR3 is 14 amino acids. CDR1 and CDR2 from the germline V gene are MNHEY and SVGEGT. Trimming removed 8 bases from V and 1 base from J, with 13 bases in between. DNA for the CDR3: TGTGCCAGCGCGCCAGGGAAAGGCACAGATACGCAGTATTTT. Translating gives CASAPGKGTDTQYF.

CDR3 DNA: TGTGCCAGCAGTGAATTGGACAATAATGAAAAACTGTTTTTT. The encoded protein is CASSELDNNEKLFF. The V call is TRBV25-1, the J call TRBJ1-4, with a tentative D call TRBD1 (5 bases). The germline V gene encodes CDR1 MGHDK and CDR2 SYGVNS. The CDR3 length is 14 residues. V shed 1 base and J shed 4 bases, with 7 bases lying between them.